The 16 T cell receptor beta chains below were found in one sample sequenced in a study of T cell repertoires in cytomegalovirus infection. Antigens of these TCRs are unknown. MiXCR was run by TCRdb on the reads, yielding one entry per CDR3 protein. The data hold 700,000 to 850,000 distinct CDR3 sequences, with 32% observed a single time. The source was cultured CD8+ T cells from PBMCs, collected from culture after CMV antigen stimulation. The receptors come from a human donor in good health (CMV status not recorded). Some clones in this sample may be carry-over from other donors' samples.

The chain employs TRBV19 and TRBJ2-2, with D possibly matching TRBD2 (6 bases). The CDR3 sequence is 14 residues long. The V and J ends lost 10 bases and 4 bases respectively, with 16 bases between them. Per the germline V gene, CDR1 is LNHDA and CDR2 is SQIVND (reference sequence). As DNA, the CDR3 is TGTGCCACCTCCCGGTCGGGGGTCACCGGGGAGCTGTTTTTT. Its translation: CATSRSGVTGELFF.

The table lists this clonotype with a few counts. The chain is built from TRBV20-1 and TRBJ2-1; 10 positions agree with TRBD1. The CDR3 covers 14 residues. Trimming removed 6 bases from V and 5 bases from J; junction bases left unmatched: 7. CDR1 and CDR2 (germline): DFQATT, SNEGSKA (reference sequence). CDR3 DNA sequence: TGCAGTGCCACGACAGGGGGCGCGAACAATGAGCAGTTCTTC. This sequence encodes CSATTGGANNEQFF.

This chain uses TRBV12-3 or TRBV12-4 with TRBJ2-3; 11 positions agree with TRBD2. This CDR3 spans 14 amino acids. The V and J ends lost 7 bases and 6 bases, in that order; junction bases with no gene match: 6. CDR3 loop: CASNPVAGGDTQYF. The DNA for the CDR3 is TGTGCCAGCAATCCCGTAGCGGGAGGGGATACGCAGTATTTT.

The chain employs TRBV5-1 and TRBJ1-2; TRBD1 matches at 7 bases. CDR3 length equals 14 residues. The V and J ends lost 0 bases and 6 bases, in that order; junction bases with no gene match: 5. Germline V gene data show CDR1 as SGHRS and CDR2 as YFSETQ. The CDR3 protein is CASSLDRGGNGYTF. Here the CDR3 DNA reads TGCGCCAGCAGCTTGGACAGGGGCGGAAATGGCTACACCTTC.

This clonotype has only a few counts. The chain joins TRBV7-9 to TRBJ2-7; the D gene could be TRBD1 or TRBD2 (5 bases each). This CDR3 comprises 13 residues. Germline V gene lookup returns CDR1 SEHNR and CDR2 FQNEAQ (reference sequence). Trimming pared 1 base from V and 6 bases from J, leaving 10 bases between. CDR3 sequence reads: CASSLGGVGEQYV. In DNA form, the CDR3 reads TGTGCCAGCAGCTTAGGAGGGGTGGGCGAGCAGTACGTC.

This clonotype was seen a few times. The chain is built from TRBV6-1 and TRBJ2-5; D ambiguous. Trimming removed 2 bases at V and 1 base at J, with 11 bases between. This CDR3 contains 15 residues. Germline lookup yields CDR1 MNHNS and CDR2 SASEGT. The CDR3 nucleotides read TGTGCCAGCAGTGAAACGGCGGAGATCCAAGAGACCCAGTACTTC. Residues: CASSETAEIQETQYF.

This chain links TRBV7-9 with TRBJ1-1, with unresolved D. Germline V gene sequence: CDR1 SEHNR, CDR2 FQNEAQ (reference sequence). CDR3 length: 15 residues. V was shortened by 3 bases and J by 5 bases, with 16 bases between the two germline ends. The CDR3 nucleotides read TGTGCCAGCAGCTTGTCGCACGATCGACGGACTGAAGCTTTCTTT. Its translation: CASSLSHDRRTEAFF.

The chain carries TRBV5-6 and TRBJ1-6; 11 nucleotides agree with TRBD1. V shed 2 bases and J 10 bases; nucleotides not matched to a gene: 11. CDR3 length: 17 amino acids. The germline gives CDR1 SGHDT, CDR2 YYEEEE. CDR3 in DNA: TGTGCCAGCAGCTTCGGAACCGGGACAGGGGGTTTATCACCCCTCCACTTT. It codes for CASSFGTGTGGLSPLHF.

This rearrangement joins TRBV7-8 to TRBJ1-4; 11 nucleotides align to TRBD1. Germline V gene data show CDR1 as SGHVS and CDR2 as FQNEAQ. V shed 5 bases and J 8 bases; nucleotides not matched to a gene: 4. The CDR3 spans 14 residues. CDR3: CASSAGQGGEKLFF. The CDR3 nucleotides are TGTGCCAGCAGCGCGGGACAGGGGGGAGAAAAACTGTTTTTT.

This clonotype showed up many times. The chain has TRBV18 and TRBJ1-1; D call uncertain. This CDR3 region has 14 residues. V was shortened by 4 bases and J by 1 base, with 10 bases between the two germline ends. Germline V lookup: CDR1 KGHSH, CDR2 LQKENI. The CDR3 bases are TGTGCCAGCTCACAGGGCCCAACGAACACTGAAGCTTTCTTT. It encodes CASSQGPTNTEAFF.

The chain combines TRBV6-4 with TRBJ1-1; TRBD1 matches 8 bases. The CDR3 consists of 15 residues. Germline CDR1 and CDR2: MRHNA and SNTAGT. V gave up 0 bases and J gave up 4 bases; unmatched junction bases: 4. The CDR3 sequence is CASSDSTGALTEAFF. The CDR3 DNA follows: TGTGCCAGCAGTGACTCGACAGGGGCGCTCACTGAAGCTTTCTTT.

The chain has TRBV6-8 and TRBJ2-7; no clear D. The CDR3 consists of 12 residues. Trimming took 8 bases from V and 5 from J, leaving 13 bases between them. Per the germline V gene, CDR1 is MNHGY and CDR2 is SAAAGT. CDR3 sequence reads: CASGIRSHEQYF. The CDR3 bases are TGTGCCAGCGGTATCAGGAGCCACGAGCAGTACTTC.

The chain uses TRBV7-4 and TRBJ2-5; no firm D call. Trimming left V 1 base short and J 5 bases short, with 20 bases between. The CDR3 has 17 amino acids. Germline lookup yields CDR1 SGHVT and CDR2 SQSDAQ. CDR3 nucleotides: TGTGCCAGCAGCTTAGTAGTCTCGAAGATGGGTTCGGAGACCCAGTACTTC. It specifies CASSLVVSKMGSETQYF.

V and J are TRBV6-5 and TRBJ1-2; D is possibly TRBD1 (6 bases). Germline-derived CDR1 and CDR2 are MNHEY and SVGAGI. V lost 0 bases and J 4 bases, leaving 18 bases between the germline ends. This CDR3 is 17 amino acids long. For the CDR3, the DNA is TGTGCCAGCAGTTACTCTGGGATCGGGGGCGTTGGCTATGGCTACACCTTC. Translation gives CASSYSGIGGVGYGYTF.

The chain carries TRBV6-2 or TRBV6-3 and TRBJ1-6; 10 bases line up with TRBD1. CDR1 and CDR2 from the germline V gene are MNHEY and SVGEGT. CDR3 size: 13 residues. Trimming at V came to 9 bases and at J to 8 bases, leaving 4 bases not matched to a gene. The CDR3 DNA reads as TGTGCCAGTGGACAGGGGGAGTATTCACCCCTCCACTTT. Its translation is CASGQGEYSPLHF.

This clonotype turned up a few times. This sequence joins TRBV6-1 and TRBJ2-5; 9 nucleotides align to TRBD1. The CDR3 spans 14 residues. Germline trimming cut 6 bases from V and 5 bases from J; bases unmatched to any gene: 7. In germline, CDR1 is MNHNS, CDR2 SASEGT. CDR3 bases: TGTGCCAGCAGCGAAACAGGGGGCTGGGAGACCCAGTACTTC. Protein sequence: CASSETGGWETQYF.